This entry lists 13 T cell receptor beta chains sequenced from one sample in a study of T cell changes during pregnancy in multiple sclerosis. Clones were read by immunoSEQ multiplex PCR, and TCRdb kept only the in-frame ones, dropping some. The data contain more than 50,000 clones, around 92% of them singletons. The sequencing here drew on peripheral blood, taken after pregnancy. These receptors were obtained from a female donor in good health, enrolled as a control in a pregnancy study.

This chain joins TRBV5-8 and TRBJ1-6; D may be TRBD1 (5 bases). CDR1 is SGHTS and CDR2 is YDEGEE in the germline V gene. V was clipped by 3 bases and J by 8 bases, with 18 bases between them. This CDR3 is 16 amino acids long. This CDR3 is CASSSRGGRLYSPLHF. The CDR3, as DNA: TGTGCCAGCAGCTCTCGGGGGGGTAGGCTTTATTCACCCCTCCACTTT.

The gene calls are TRBV6-6 and TRBJ1-4; 10 positions match TRBD1. The CDR3 sequence is 15 residues long. Germline trimming cut 6 bases from V and 4 bases from J; bases unmatched to any gene: 5. The germline V gene has CDR1 MNHNY and CDR2 SVGAGI (reference sequence). Here the CDR3 reads CASRETGGSNEKLFF. Written as DNA, the CDR3 is TGTGCCAGCAGAGAGACAGGGGGCAGTAATGAAAAACTGTTTTTT.

CDR3 amino acids: CASSDGTSGSHNEQFF. Written as DNA, the CDR3 is TGTGCCAGCAGTGATGGGACTAGCGGGAGTCACAATGAGCAGTTCTTC. The V gene is TRBV2, the J gene TRBJ2-1; 14 nucleotides line up with TRBD2. The length of the CDR3 is 16 residues. CDR1 SNHLY and CDR2 FYNNEI come from the germline V gene. With 3 bases clipped from V and 5 bases from J, the junction kept 3 bases outside the gene matches.

The chain couples TRBV25-1 to TRBJ1-5, with TRBD1 identical over 7 bases. Germline assignment: CDR1 MGHDK and CDR2 SYGVNS. With 3 bases clipped from V and 3 bases from J, the junction kept 8 bases outside the gene matches. The CDR3 runs to 16 residues. The CDR3 bases are TGTGCCAGCAGTGACAACGGGACAGCGTACAATCAGCCCCAGCATTTT. This encodes CASSDNGTAYNQPQHF. Together with reference TRBV25-1 and TRBJ1-5, the CDR3 gives the full variable domain: EADIYQTPRYLVIGTGKKITLECSQTMGHDKMYWYQQDPGMELHLIHYSYGVNSTEKGDLSSESTVSRIRTEHFPLTLESARPSHTSQYLCASSDNGTAYNQPQHFGDGTRLSIL.

The chain carries TRBV4-1 and TRBJ2-5, with unresolved D. Trimming removed 1 base from V and 7 bases from J, with 16 bases in between. There are 15 residues in the CDR3. Germline-derived CDR1 and CDR2 are MGHRA and YSYEKL. CDR3 residues: CASSQAELQLGTQYF. The CDR3 DNA sequence: TGCGCCAGCAGCCAAGCTGAACTACAACTTGGGACCCAGTACTTC.

This rearrangement joins TRBV14 to TRBJ2-4, with D perhaps matching TRBD1 (6 bases). CDR3 length equals 17 residues. The V end was cut by 2 bases, the J end by 5 bases, with 19 bases between. The germline gives CDR1 SGHDN, CDR2 FVKESK. The CDR3 region is CASSQRVGNRVENIQYF. The CDR3 nucleotides are TGTGCCAGCAGCCAAAGGGTCGGGAACAGGGTGGAAAACATTCAGTACTTC. The full variable domain, completed using reference TRBV14 and TRBJ2-4, is EAGVTQFPSHSVIEKGQTVTLRCDPISGHDNLYWYRRVMGKEIKFLLHFVKESKQDESGMPNNRFLAERTGGTYSTLKVQPAELEDSGVYFCASSQRVGNRVENIQYFGAGTRLSVL.

The chain uses TRBV7-9 and TRBJ2-7; weak D call: TRBD1 (6 bases). Germline values: CDR1 SEHNR, CDR2 FQNEAQ (reference sequence). The V end lost 7 bases, the J end lost 3 bases, and 16 bases lay between the germline ends. This CDR3 spans 14 amino acids. The CDR3 loop reads CASKGDTPLYEQYF. The DNA of the CDR3 is TGTGCCAGCAAGGGGGACACCCCTCTCTACGAGCAGTACTTC.

This sequence joins TRBV9 and TRBJ1-4, with D possibly being TRBD1 (5 bases). Germline CDR1 is SGDLS and CDR2 is YYNGEE. Deletions cut 0 bases from V and 7 bases from J, with 13 bases between. This CDR3 contains 15 residues. CDR3 bases: TGTGCCAGCAGCGTAGATTGGGGCGTCGGTGAAAAACTGTTTTTT. This translates into CASSVDWGVGEKLFF.

This clone was counted a few times. The chain combines TRBV7-2 with TRBJ1-3, with D tentatively TRBD1 (6 bases). This CDR3 region has 16 residues. CDR1 and CDR2 (germline): SGHTA, FQGNSA. V was clipped by 5 bases and J by 0 bases, with 14 bases between them. The CDR3 spells CASSRGQLRSGNTIYF. In DNA form, the CDR3 reads TGTGCCAGCAGCCGCGGACAGTTACGCTCTGGAAACACCATATATTTT.

The V gene is TRBV14, the J gene TRBJ1-2; D may be TRBD1 (5 bases). The CDR3 contains 14 residues. Germline V gives CDR1 SGHDN, CDR2 FVKESK. Trimming took off 2 bases at V and 4 bases at J, with 11 bases between the two ends. For the CDR3, the DNA is TGTGCCAGCAGCCAACAAAAGGGGTCCTATGGCTACACCTTC. It translates to CASSQQKGSYGYTF. Complete variable domain (other parts from reference TRBV14 and TRBJ1-2): EAGVTQFPSHSVIEKGQTVTLRCDPISGHDNLYWYRRVMGKEIKFLLHFVKESKQDESGMPNNRFLAERTGGTYSTLKVQPAELEDSGVYFCASSQQKGSYGYTFGSGTRLTVV.

V usage is TRBV19 and J usage is TRBJ1-2, with 7 bases lining up with TRBD1. V lost 7 bases to trimming and J lost 6 bases; unmatched junction nucleotides: 5. The germline gives CDR1 LNHDA, CDR2 SQIVND (reference sequence). The CDR3 contains 12 residues. The CDR3 DNA sequence: TGTGCCAGTACGGAGGGGGCAGATGGCTACACCTTC. Its translation: CASTEGADGYTF.

The rearrangement joins TRBV23-1 to TRBJ1-2; D unresolved. TRBV23-1 is an open reading frame, and its role is uncertain. V was clipped by 8 bases and J by 3 bases, with 19 bases between them. This CDR3 is built from 15 residues. CDR3 nucleotide sequence: TGCGCCAGCGCCAGACGGCGGGTTGGGGACTATGGCTACACCTTC. Protein product: CASARRRVGDYGYTF.

This clone was seen a single time. The rearrangement uses TRBV4-3 and TRBJ1-1; D remains ambiguous. CDR1 and CDR2 from the germline V gene are LGHNA and YSLEER. The CDR3 length is 13 residues. V lost 2 bases, J lost 4 bases, and 8 bases lay in between. The DNA for the CDR3 is TGCGCCAGCAGCCAAACAAGCGTCACTGAAGCTTTCTTT. Protein: CASSQTSVTEAFF.